The clone carrying this T cell receptor beta chain was observed once. The antigen is undetermined. TCRdb passed the RT-PCR reads through MiXCR, listing each CDR3 protein once. The repertoire has fewer than 550,000 distinct CDR3 sequences, over 25% of them found once; the top ten carry around 2%. The data stem from a study of response to subunit inactivated influenza vaccine. Study-wide points: With each seasonal influenza vaccination, the authors suggested, few new T cells are recruited.

Here the sequenced sample was CD4+ T cells sorted from PBMCs, taken 5 days after vaccination. This TCR was recovered from a man aged 45-65 years who received an inactivated influenza vaccine.

CDR3 protein: CASSVAWTGELFF. CDR3 sequence (DNA): TGTGCCAGCAGCGTAGCCTGGACCGGGGAGCTGTTTTTT. This chain joins TRBV9 and TRBJ2-2; no clear D gene. The CDR3 has 13 residues. Germline CDR1 and CDR2: SGDLS and YYNGEE. Trimming removed 0 bases at V and 5 bases at J, with 5 bases between.